The 26 T cell receptor beta chains presented below share a single source sample, sequenced in a study of human thymus T cells. In corrective heart surgery, resections were taken, and these provided the thymus tissue. TCRdb keeps only in-frame clones here, not all; method: immunoSEQ multiplex PCR. The data hold approximately 71,000 clones, with approximately 95% observed a single time. Sequences were obtained from thymus tissue. The receptors derive from a girl under three years old with a congenital heart defect but otherwise immunologically healthy.

The chain uses TRBV4-2 and TRBJ1-2, with D perhaps TRBD1 (5 bases). CDR1 is LGHNA and CDR2 is YNFKEQ in the germline V gene. This CDR3 spans 13 amino acids. V lost 1 base and J lost 6, with 9 bases in between. The CDR3 loop is CASSQGQGNGYTF. CDR3 bases: TGTGCCAGCAGCCAAGGGCAGGGAAATGGCTACACCTTC.

J is TRBJ1-5 and V is TRBV4-1, with TRBD1 matching 9 bases. CDR3 length: 15 residues. Germline V gene sequence: CDR1 MGHRA, CDR2 YSYEKL. V lost 4 bases and J lost 3; bases outside the gene matches: 4. The CDR3 nucleotides read TGCGCCAGCAGCCGGGAACAGGGGGCCAATCAGCCCCAGCATTTT. As protein: CASSREQGANQPQHF.

The chain carries TRBV5-6 and TRBJ1-1; a possible D gene is TRBD1 (5 bases). V lost 4 bases and J 5 bases, leaving 18 bases between the germline ends. CDR3 size: 15 residues. Germline V gives CDR1 SGHDT, CDR2 YYEEEE. The CDR3 protein is CASSPQDTGGTEAFF. DNA of the CDR3: TGTGCCAGCAGCCCCCAGGACACGGGGGGAACTGAAGCTTTCTTT.

V usage is TRBV5-4 and J usage is TRBJ2-7; no clear D gene. CDR1 SGHNT and CDR2 YYREEE come from the germline V gene (reference sequence). V was pared by 3 bases and J by 2 bases, with 15 bases between. CDR3 length equals 15 residues. CDR3 loop: CASSSREPSAYEQYF. CDR3 coding DNA: TGTGCCAGCAGCTCTAGAGAGCCCTCCGCCTACGAGCAGTACTTC.

This clone was recorded a few times. The CDR3 DNA is TGTGCCAGCAGCCCGATGGCCCCCTCCTATGGCTACACCTTC. Residues: CASSPMAPSYGYTF. This rearrangement joins TRBV5-6 to TRBJ1-2, with unresolved D. The V end was cut by 4 bases, the J end by 4 bases, with 14 bases between. Per germline, CDR1 SGHDT and CDR2 YYEEEE. The length of the CDR3 is 14 residues.

The V call is TRBV10-1, the J call TRBJ2-1, with 16 bases aligning to TRBD2. J was trimmed by 14 bases and V by 11 bases; bases with no gene match: 12. This CDR3 comprises 14 residues. Germline CDR1 reads WNHNN; CDR2 reads SYGVQD (reference sequence). The CDR3 nucleotides read TGCGCCCGCGAGGGACTAGCGGGAGGGCTCTGGAAGTTCTTC. Its protein is CAREGLAGGLWKFF.

The J gene is TRBJ1-1, the V gene TRBV6-1; 8 bases agree with TRBD1. This CDR3 has 15 residues. CDR1 and CDR2 (germline): MNHNS, SASEGT. The ends lost 5 bases at V and 0 bases at J; junction bases unmatched: 5. This CDR3 reads CASSPTGVMNTEAFF. The CDR3 nucleotides are TGTGCCAGCAGTCCGACAGGGGTGATGAACACTGAAGCTTTCTTT.

This clone appeared a single time. This sequence joins TRBV7-6 and TRBJ2-5, with unresolved D. V was pared by 5 bases and J by 4 bases, with 5 bases between. The length of the CDR3 is 11 residues. Germline lookup yields CDR1 SGHVS and CDR2 FNYEAQ. CDR3 sequence reads: CASSPAETQYF. In DNA, the CDR3 is TGTGCCAGCAGCCCTGCAGAGACCCAGTACTTC. The full variable domain, in which reference TRBV7-6 and TRBJ2-5 provide the parts outside the CDR3, is GAGVSQSPRYKVTKRGQDVALRCDPISGHVSLYWYRQALGQGPEFLTYFNYEAQQDKSGLPNDRFSAERPEGSISTLTIQRTEQRDSAMYRCASSPAETQYFGPGTRLLVL.

The chain has TRBV7-9 and TRBJ2-1; TRBD1 might be the D (6 bases). Germline V lookup: CDR1 SEHNR, CDR2 FQNEAQ (reference sequence). The CDR3 totals 18 residues. Trimming cost V 5 bases and J 0 bases, with 20 bases left between them. Here the CDR3 DNA reads TGTGCCAGCAGCCCGACCCCCACAGGGACGAGCTCCTACAATGAGCAGTTCTTC. Protein product: CASSPTPTGTSSYNEQFF.

The chain joins TRBV9 to TRBJ2-1, with 13 bases matching TRBD2. This CDR3 is 16 amino acids long. V gave up 4 bases and J gave up 2 bases; unmatched junction bases: 3. Germline V gene lookup returns CDR1 SGDLS and CDR2 YYNGEE. This chain's CDR3 is CASSIGTSGAYNEQFF. The CDR3 nucleotides read TGTGCCAGCAGCATCGGGACTAGCGGGGCCTACAATGAGCAGTTCTTC.

The chain is built from TRBV5-1 and TRBJ2-2; TRBD2 matches 13 bases. The V gene end was trimmed by 6 bases and the J gene end by 4 bases; junction bases not matched to a gene: 21. Germline-derived CDR1 and CDR2 are SGHRS and YFSETQ. CDR3 size: 21 residues. The CDR3 here is CASTRDKTSGRALWSTGELFF. DNA of the CDR3: TGCGCCAGCACTCGGGATAAAACTAGCGGGAGGGCCCTCTGGTCCACCGGGGAGCTGTTTTTT.

This clone appeared a single time. V gene TRBV29-1 combines with J gene TRBJ1-1; the D gene is possibly TRBD1 (5 bases). The CDR3 is made up of 16 amino acids. V was trimmed by 6 bases and J by 1 base, leaving 21 bases between them. CDR1 is SQVTM, CDR2 ANQGSEA, per germline. CDR3 sequence reads: CSVTPTGGAANTEAFF. The CDR3 DNA sequence: TGCAGCGTCACTCCAACGGGTGGGGCCGCGAACACTGAAGCTTTCTTT.

The chain is built from TRBV6-5 and TRBJ2-3, with 10 bases fitting TRBD2. The CDR3 is 15 residues long. CDR1 is MNHEY, CDR2 SVGAGI, per germline. The V segment lost 6 bases and the J segment 5 bases; nucleotides outside the gene matches: 8. CDR3 nucleotides: TGTGCCAGCAGGATACTAGCGGGAACGAAAGATACGCAGTATTTT. Amino acid sequence: CASRILAGTKDTQYF.

V and J are TRBV19 and TRBJ1-2; 8 nucleotides line up with TRBD1. The CDR3 extends over 14 amino acids. The ends lost 7 bases at V and 4 bases at J; junction bases unmatched: 8. In germline, CDR1 is LNHDA, CDR2 SQIVND (reference sequence). The CDR3 DNA reads as TGTGCCAGTACTCGATCGGACAGGGTCTATGGCTACACCTTC. This translates into CASTRSDRVYGYTF.

J is TRBJ2-1 and V is TRBV6-5; the D gene is possibly TRBD1 (5 bases). This CDR3 contains 14 residues. The germline V and J ends were trimmed by 6 bases and 3 bases, with 12 bases remaining between them. Per the germline V gene, CDR1 is MNHEY and CDR2 is SVGAGI. The CDR3 spells CASSAGHRYNEQFF. The CDR3 bases are TGTGCCAGCAGCGCCGGACACCGCTACAATGAGCAGTTCTTC.

The J gene is TRBJ2-5, the V gene TRBV7-2, with D maybe TRBD1 (6 bases). The J call may be incorrect, as the DNA end agrees better with TRBJ2-7. The CDR3 sequence is 17 residues long. CDR1 and CDR2 from the germline V gene are SGHTA and FQGNSA. The CDR3 region has the DNA TGTGCCAGCAGCCGCACAACTATCAGGGGACGCTCCTACGAGCAGTACTTC. This codes for CASSRTTIRGRSYEQYF.

The V call is TRBV12-5, the J call TRBJ2-7; unclear D gene. CDR3 length: 13 amino acids. Germline values: CDR1 LGHNT, CDR2 FRNRAP. The germline V and J ends were trimmed by 1 base and 4 bases, with 8 bases remaining between them. This CDR3 reads CASGLAASYEQYF. The CDR3 DNA is TGTGCTAGTGGTTTGGCGGCTAGTTACGAGCAGTACTTC.

The genes are TRBV9 and TRBJ2-7; 8 bases agree with TRBD2. The CDR3 runs 15 residues. Trimming took 2 bases from V and 6 from J; bases not matched to a gene: 10. CDR1 is SGDLS, CDR2 YYNGEE, per germline. CDR3 protein: CASSVSLAGKGEQYF. CDR3 sequence (DNA): TGTGCCAGCAGCGTCTCTTTAGCGGGGAAGGGCGAGCAGTACTTC.

The gene calls are TRBV14 and TRBJ2-1, with D possibly TRBD1 on 5 matching bases. This CDR3 is 19 amino acids long. Germline CDR1 is SGHDN and CDR2 is FVKESK. Deletions cut 0 bases from V and 4 bases from J, with 22 bases between. The CDR3 is CASSQDRSLKETAYNEQFF. The CDR3 bases are TGTGCCAGCAGCCAAGATCGTAGCCTTAAGGAGACAGCGTACAATGAGCAGTTCTTC.

The chain links TRBV29-1 to TRBJ1-1; D not certain. In germline, CDR1 is SQVTM, CDR2 ANQGSEA. This CDR3 is built from 14 residues. Trimming pared 3 bases from V and 1 base from J, leaving 12 bases between. The CDR3 DNA follows: TGCAGCGTTGAGAGGGCTCGGGAGAACACTGAAGCTTTCTTT. Amino acid sequence: CSVERARENTEAFF. Looking up the rest from reference TRBV29-1 and TRBJ1-1 gives the full variable domain: SAVISQKPSRDICQRGTSLTIQCQVDSQVTMMFWYRQQPGQSLTLIATANQGSEATYESGFVIDKFPISRPNLTFSTLTVSNMSPEDSSIYLCSVERARENTEAFFGQGTRLTVV.

V usage is TRBV16 and J usage is TRBJ2-1; 13 bases are a match to TRBD2. V lost 10 bases to trimming and J lost 7 bases; unmatched junction nucleotides: 13. The CDR3 length is 16 residues. CDR1 is KGHSY and CDR2 is FQNENV in the germline V gene. The CDR3 region is CATKGPKTSGRNEQFF. DNA for the CDR3: TGTGCCACCAAAGGCCCCAAGACTAGCGGGAGGAATGAGCAGTTCTTC.

This chain joins TRBV7-9 and TRBJ2-7; D is undetermined. The CDR3 has 17 residues. CDR1 SEHNR and CDR2 FQNEAQ come from the germline V gene (reference sequence). V lost 4 bases and J 5 bases, leaving 24 bases between the germline ends. The CDR3 loop reads CASSSRQAQRFPHEQYF. The CDR3 DNA follows: TGTGCCAGCAGCTCGCGACAAGCCCAACGGTTTCCGCACGAGCAGTACTTC.

The chain carries TRBV14 and TRBJ2-2, with D possibly being TRBD2 (5 bases). The CDR3 is 17 amino acids. Trimming pared 0 bases from V and 5 bases from J, leaving 16 bases between. From germline, CDR1 is SGHDN and CDR2 FVKESK. CDR3 nucleotide sequence: TGTGCCAGCAGCCAAGATGCCATAGCGAATTGGACCGGGGAGCTGTTTTTT. Amino acids: CASSQDAIANWTGELFF.

CDR3 nucleotides: TGTGCCAGCAGTGGAGAACAGAACTATGGCTACACCTTC. This encodes CASSGEQNYGYTF. The V gene is TRBV2, the J gene TRBJ1-2; D gene uncertain. This CDR3 region has 13 residues. Trimming shortened V by 4 bases and J by 2 bases, and 8 bases separated the two germline ends. Germline CDR1 reads SNHLY; CDR2 reads FYNNEI.

The rearrangement uses TRBV11-2 and TRBJ2-7, with 7 bases fitting TRBD2. Germline V lookup: CDR1 SGHAT, CDR2 FQNNGV. Trimming took 3 bases from V and 1 from J; bases not matched to a gene: 6. The CDR3 totals 15 residues. CDR3 protein: CASSFRLAVSYEQYF. The CDR3, as DNA: TGTGCCAGCAGCTTCCGTCTAGCGGTTTCCTACGAGCAGTACTTC.

The chain combines TRBV7-9 with TRBJ2-3, with a weak D call TRBD2 (6 bases). V was shortened by 1 base and J by 0 bases, with 14 bases between the two germline ends. This CDR3 has 17 residues. From germline, CDR1 is SEHNR and CDR2 FQNEAQ (reference sequence). The CDR3 DNA reads as TGTGCCAGCAGCTTAGTAGGGGCGGGACCCAGCACAGATACGCAGTATTTT. It is translated as CASSLVGAGPSTDTQYF.